A selection of T cell receptor beta chains follows, all from one sample in a study of cytomegalovirus exposure and HLA in healthy donors. Some clones are missing from TCRdb's copy, which holds only in-frame ones; the method was immunoSEQ multiplex PCR. The table lists 95,000 to 100,000 clones, 60% to 80% of them singletons. The material sequenced was PBMCs. Receptor source: a female donor in good health and CMV-seronegative. The CDR3 runs from the conserved cysteine through the conserved F or W. The order of the fields is CDR3 protein, V gene.

CDR3aa: CASSALGAEKLFF
v_gene: TRBV12-1

CDR3aa: CASSFQASNTEAFF
v_gene: TRBV6-5

CDR3aa: CASSLQANQPQHF
v_gene: TRBV5-6

CDR3aa: CASSGGEGTKGYTF
v_gene: TRBV18

CDR3aa: CASSEGLLNGYF
v_gene: TRBV6-1

CDR3aa: CSASPGNTIYF
v_gene: TRBV20-1

CDR3aa: CASSFTGTSGYNEQFF
v_gene: TRBV7-9

CDR3aa: CASSLPGGLYEQYF
v_gene: TRBV5-6

CDR3aa: CASSFPELAAEQFF
v_gene: TRBV7-3

CDR3aa: CASSYGGQGTKETQYF
v_gene: TRBV7-9

CDR3aa: CASSYGGGGSGNTIYF
v_gene: TRBV6-5

CDR3aa: CATRKGCSPYNEQFF
v_gene: TRBV23-1

CDR3aa: CASSFYGTEQFF
v_gene: TRBV5-4

CDR3aa: CASSLSTRKKTGYNQPQHF
v_gene: TRBV28

CDR3aa: CASSPPGLEETQYF
v_gene: TRBV18

CDR3aa: CASSRRLAGNTGELFF
v_gene: TRBV4-3

CDR3aa: CASSYDLQGAYGYTF
v_gene: TRBV6-5

CDR3aa: CASRPGQSYNEQFF
v_gene: TRBV27

CDR3aa: CSVKTGVLNSPLHF
v_gene: TRBV29-1

CDR3aa: CSVAAGTSGTDTQYF
v_gene: TRBV29-1

CDR3aa: CASSPLRVSSNQPQHF
v_gene: TRBV18

CDR3aa: CASSPSGGYETQYF
v_gene: TRBV6-5

CDR3aa: CSVPGQGRWDEQFF
v_gene: TRBV29-1

CDR3aa: CSSSLEPYRGLYEQYF
v_gene: TRBV7-9

CDR3aa: CASSYSASNYGYTF
v_gene: TRBV6-5

CDR3aa: CASSSGTGSGNIQYF
v_gene: TRBV11-2

CDR3aa: CAISAGGDTQYF
v_gene: TRBV10-3

CDR3aa: CASSLVGWDRDLNEQYF
v_gene: TRBV5-5

CDR3aa: CASSLNAYTTDTQYF
v_gene: TRBV14

CDR3aa: CASSPQDRVYYGYTF
v_gene: TRBV5-6

CDR3aa: CASSRLAGGPGELFF
v_gene: TRBV6-5

CDR3aa: CASSAWDRDGYTF
v_gene: TRBV9

CDR3aa: CASSLAEKNIQYF
v_gene: TRBV5-5

CDR3aa: CASIETPGNEKLFF
v_gene: TRBV28

CDR3aa: CASGLGTYTGELFF
v_gene: TRBV5-1

CDR3aa: CASSLSRNTGELFF
v_gene: TRBV7-3

CDR3aa: CASIPRWGPSGNTIYF
v_gene: TRBV2

CDR3aa: CASSYSDSQWYF
v_gene: TRBV6-5

CDR3aa: CASSTQGWTYEQYF
v_gene: TRBV18

CDR3aa: CASSGGDRNSPLHF
v_gene: TRBV2

CDR3aa: CASSPGTNPETQYF
v_gene: TRBV18

CDR3aa: CASSVTGLGQGNTIYF
v_gene: TRBV5-1

CDR3aa: CASSLGQGPAGGYTF
v_gene: TRBV7-2

CDR3aa: CASSLKGQRGNQPQHF
v_gene: TRBV28

CDR3aa: CASSFQGYEAFF
v_gene: TRBV5-1

CDR3aa: CASRDSGGSGNTIYF
v_gene: TRBV5-6

CDR3aa: CASSFEGATGELFF
v_gene: TRBV9

CDR3aa: CASSVGGRAYGNEQFF
v_gene: TRBV9

CDR3aa: CASRLGQMNTEAFF
v_gene: TRBV6-1